This TCR beta chain derives from a study of chemoradiotherapy in HPV16-positive cancers. General study findings and limits: Candidate HPV-specific clones and E7-related TCR motifs grew in tumor during treatment.

TCRdb's table, derived via immunoSEQ multiplex PCR, lists solely in-frame clones and lacks some. Of roughly 3,500 clones in the sample, about 94% were seen once. With respect to this clone: Its antigen is currently unknown.

The sequence derives from a human donor with HPV-associated anogenital cancer. Sampling was conducted from a patient who underwent chemoradiotherapy.

The CDR3 sequence is CASIRQGAGYGYTF. In DNA form, the CDR3 reads TGTGCCAGCATCCGACAGGGGGCGGGGTATGGCTACACCTTC. V is TRBV28 and J is TRBJ1-2; 10 bases fit TRBD1. The CDR3 loop spans 14 amino acids. The V gene's germline CDR1 is MDHEN and CDR2 SYDVKM. The junction had 7 bases not matched to a gene; V was cut back by 7 bases and J by 5 bases.